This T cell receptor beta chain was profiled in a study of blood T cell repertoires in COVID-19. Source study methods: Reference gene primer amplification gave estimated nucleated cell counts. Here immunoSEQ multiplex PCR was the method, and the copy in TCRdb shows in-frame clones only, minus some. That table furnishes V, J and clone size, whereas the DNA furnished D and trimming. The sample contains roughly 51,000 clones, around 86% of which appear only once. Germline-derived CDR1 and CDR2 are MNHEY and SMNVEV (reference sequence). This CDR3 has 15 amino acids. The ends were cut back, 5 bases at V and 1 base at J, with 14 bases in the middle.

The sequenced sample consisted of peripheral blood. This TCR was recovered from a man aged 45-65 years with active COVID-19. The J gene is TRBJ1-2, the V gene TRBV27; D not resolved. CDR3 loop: CASSPTGLGNYGYTF. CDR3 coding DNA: TGTGCCAGCAGTCCCACCGGACTGGGTAACTATGGCTACACCTTC.